This TCR beta chain was identified during a study of blood T cell repertoires in COVID-19. The overall study: Sites across the United States, Italy and Spain contributed samples from acute and convalescent COVID-19. Nucleic acid was either cDNA or gDNA, and it came from T cells, B-cell-depleted T cells, or PBMCs.

Germline assignment: CDR1 KGHSH and CDR2 LQKENI. Unmatched junction bases numbered 5, after V lost 1 base and J lost 1 base. CDR3 size: 16 residues. Original analysis: Amplification from reference gene primers served as the basis for estimated nucleated cell counts. Repertoires were generated with immunoSEQ multiplex PCR, while TCRdb's copy carries only in-frame clones and drops some. V and J calls and clone size follow that table, whereas D and trimming were derived from the DNA. Seen here are 300,000 to 350,000 clones, approximately 91% observed once, and the top ten hold around 7.9%. The chain employs TRBV18 and TRBJ2-3, with 7 bases matching TRBD1. Sequencing input: peripheral blood. The clonotype comes from a woman aged 70-85 years with COVID-19, enrolled during active disease. CDR3 in DNA: TGTGCCAGCTCACCACGAGGGACAGCTGGCACAGATACGCAGTATTTT. It is translated as CASSPRGTAGTDTQYF.